This entry lists 20 T cell receptor beta chains sequenced from one sample in a study of Graves' ophthalmopathy and Graves' hyperthyroidism. TCR beta CDR3 amplification used RNA transcripts. HTBI-primed first-round RT-PCR preceded second-round multiplex PCR. MiXCR was run by TCRdb on the multiplex PCR reads, yielding one entry per CDR3 protein. The sample consists of around 670,000 distinct CDR3 sequences, around 40% of them appearing once. Sequences were obtained from peripheral blood. The source of these receptors is an adult man with Graves' ophthalmopathy.

The V gene is TRBV24-1, the J gene TRBJ1-5; perhaps TRBD1 as D (5 bases). The CDR3 loop spans 16 amino acids. V lost 4 bases, J lost 5 bases, and 17 bases lay in between. Per the germline V gene, CDR1 is KGHDR and CDR2 is SFDVKD. The CDR3 loop reads CATSDGGRNLDQPQHF. CDR3 in DNA: TGTGCCACCAGTGACGGGGGACGTAATTTAGATCAGCCCCAGCATTTT.

The chain carries TRBV2 and TRBJ1-4, with 9 bases that match TRBD1. Germline-derived CDR1 and CDR2 are SNHLY and FYNNEI. The ends lost 6 bases at V and 14 bases at J; junction bases unmatched: 4. The CDR3 consists of 11 residues. The chain's CDR3 is CASRTGGGLFF. The CDR3 DNA sequence: TGTGCCAGCAGGACAGGGGGTGGCCTGTTTTTT.

In the case of this clonotype: This likely comes from a read error, as the CDR3 has no conserved phenylalanine or tryptophan at its end. The rearrangement links TRBV7-9 to TRBJ1-6; 7 bases are shared with TRBD1. This CDR3 has 15 amino acids. V dropped 2 bases and J dropped 11; count of bases not matched to a gene: 9. Germline loops: CDR1 SEHNR, CDR2 FQNEAQ (reference sequence). For the CDR3, the DNA is TGTGCCAGCAGCTTATCAACAGGGGTTGATCCACCCCTCCACCTT. It specifies CASSLSTGVDPPLHL.

This clonotype was observed many times. The V call is TRBV2, the J call TRBJ1-1, with no clear D. Germline-derived CDR1 and CDR2 are SNHLY and FYNNEI. V lost 7 bases to trimming and J lost 4 bases, with 13 bases between them. This CDR3 is built from 13 residues. CDR3 DNA sequence: TGTGCCAGCACCATAGACGGACTCACTGAAGCTTTCTTT. It specifies CASTIDGLTEAFF.

This clonotype was recorded a few times. The chain combines TRBV4-1 with TRBJ2-7; TRBD1 matches at 10 bases. Germline values: CDR1 MGHRA, CDR2 YSYEKL. J was trimmed by 4 bases and V by 0 bases; bases with no gene match: 3. There are 15 residues in the CDR3. DNA of the CDR3: TGCGCCAGCAGCCAAGACGGGACAGGGGTATACGAGCAGTACTTC. This gives the protein CASSQDGTGVYEQYF.

This clonotype has a handful of counts. The J gene is TRBJ1-2, the V gene TRBV19; D perhaps matches TRBD1 (6 bases). This CDR3 region has 15 residues. Trimming pared 7 bases from V and 5 bases from J, leaving 20 bases between. CDR1 and CDR2 (germline): LNHDA, SQIVND (reference sequence). The CDR3 loop reads CASKAPQGTRYGYTF. The CDR3 region has the DNA TGTGCCAGTAAAGCCCCACAGGGCACGAGGTATGGCTACACCTTC.

This clonotype was seen a few times. The chain uses TRBV10-3 and TRBJ2-3, with 8 bases identical to TRBD2. There are 15 residues in the CDR3. The J segment lost 4 bases and the V segment lost 3 bases, leaving 6 bases of the junction unmatched. CDR1 and CDR2 from the germline V gene are ENHRY and SYGVKD. The CDR3 spells CAISDGGANADTQYF. Written as DNA, the CDR3 is TGTGCCATCAGTGACGGGGGGGCTAATGCAGATACGCAGTATTTT.

On this clonotype itself: A read error may explain this, as a much larger clone is one base away. This chain joins TRBV15 and TRBJ2-5; 7 nucleotides align to TRBD2. Unmatched junction bases numbered 17, after V lost 3 bases and J lost 7 bases. There are 17 residues in the CDR3. Germline lookup yields CDR1 LNHNV and CDR2 YYDKDF (reference sequence). The CDR3 region is CATSRLSLDGPGGTQYF. DNA of the CDR3: TGTGCCACCAGCAGGCTCTCCCTGGACGGTCCGGGGGGGACCCAGTACTTC. Drawing the rest from reference TRBV15 and TRBJ2-5, the complete variable domain is DAMVIQNPRYQVTQFGKPVTLSCSQTLNHNVMYWYQQKSSQAPKLLFHYYDKDFNNEADTPDNFQSRRPNTSFCFLDIRSPGLGDTAMYLCATSRLSLDGPGGTQYFGPGTRLLVL.

This clonotype was recorded many times. This chain connects TRBV6-5 to TRBJ1-2, with TRBD1 as a possible D gene (5 bases). The CDR3 totals 13 residues. The V gene lost 2 bases and the J gene lost 7 bases, with 11 bases spanning the gap. Germline values: CDR1 MNHEY, CDR2 SVGAGI. In DNA, the CDR3 is TGTGCCAGCAGTTACGTGCAGGGTCGTGGCTACACCTTC. This sequence encodes CASSYVQGRGYTF.

As to this clonotype: The junction departs from germline at one end; a sequencing error may be responsible. The chain has TRBV7-2 and TRBJ2-5, with TRBD1 matching over 7 bases. This CDR3 spans 16 amino acids. Germline V gene data show CDR1 as SGHTA and CDR2 as FQGNSA. Written as DNA, the CDR3 is TGCGCCAGCAGCCAAGGGGGCGGGCAACTGCGAGAGACCCAGTACTTC. Encoded protein: CASSQGGGQLRETQYF.

Many counts were recorded for this clonotype. V gene TRBV24-1 combines with J gene TRBJ1-1; D is uncertain. Per the germline V gene, CDR1 is KGHDR and CDR2 is SFDVKD. The CDR3 length is 12 residues. V was shortened by 7 bases and J by 5 bases, with 10 bases between the two germline ends. CDR3 DNA sequence: TGTGCCACCAGCAGAGCCGGGACTGAAGCTTTCTTT. Protein sequence: CATSRAGTEAFF.

The chain couples TRBV20-1 to TRBJ1-2; maybe TRBD1 (5 bases). This CDR3 is 14 amino acids long. The V gene lost 5 bases and the J gene lost 4 bases, with 17 bases spanning the gap. Germline V gene sequence: CDR1 DFQATT, CDR2 SNEGSKA (reference sequence). CDR3 sequence (DNA): TGCAGTGCTCCCTCGGTGGGGCGAGGCTATGGCTACACCTTC. Amino acid sequence: CSAPSVGRGYGYTF.

This clonotype appeared many times. Germline and junction disagree at one end, which may indicate a read error. The J gene is TRBJ1-5, the V gene TRBV24-1; 10 bases match TRBD1. Looked up from germline, CDR1 is KGHDR and CDR2 is SFDVKD. This CDR3 has 15 amino acids. CDR3 nucleotide sequence: TGTGCCAGCAGTTCTGGGGACAGGGGAAGTCAGCCCCAGCATTTT. Its protein product is CASSSGDRGSQPQHF.

A word on this clonotype: A much larger clone lies one base from this, so it may be a read error. The J gene is TRBJ1-1, the V gene TRBV10-3, with 8 bases identical to TRBD1. The CDR3 has 14 residues. Germline V CDR1 and CDR2: ENHRY, SYGVKD. J lost 4 bases, V lost 11 bases, and 12 bases had no gene match. In DNA form, the CDR3 reads TGTGCCGGCAGTTACTCAGGACAGGGCACTGAAGCTTTCTTT. Residues: CAGSYSGQGTEAFF.

This clonotype was detected only a few times. This chain joins TRBV19 and TRBJ2-6; TRBD1 or TRBD2 may be the D gene (5 bases each). The CDR3 loop spans 19 amino acids. The germline V gene has CDR1 LNHDA and CDR2 SQIVND (reference sequence). Trimming cost V 6 bases and J 0 bases, with 21 bases left between them. The CDR3 DNA sequence: TGTGCCAGTAGACGCGTTCGGACGGGACGGCACTCTGGGGCCAACGTCCTGACTTTC. Translation: CASRRVRTGRHSGANVLTF.

This clonotype showed up just once. The CDR3, as DNA: TGCAGCGTTGGCGGGACTAGCGGAACCCAGCATTTT. This codes for CSVGGTSGTQHF. The chain joins TRBV29-1 to TRBJ1-5; D might be TRBD1 (5 bases). The CDR3 is 12 amino acids. From germline, CDR1 is SQVTM and CDR2 ANQGSEA. V lost 4 bases and J 11 bases, leaving 15 bases between the germline ends.

The chain joins TRBV15 to TRBJ1-2, with 8 bases matching TRBD1. This CDR3 has 14 amino acids. Germline trimming cut 0 bases from V and 6 bases from J; bases unmatched to any gene: 3. Germline CDR1 is LNHNV and CDR2 is YYDKDF (reference sequence). CDR3: CATSREDRAHGYTF. The CDR3 DNA reads as TGTGCCACCAGCAGAGAGGACAGGGCCCATGGCTACACCTTC.

The CDR3 is CASSLIAGERRTQYF. CDR3 coding DNA: TGTGCCAGCAGCTTAATAGCCGGGGAACGGAGGACCCAGTACTTC. V is TRBV7-9 and J is TRBJ2-7, with a possible D match to TRBD2 (5 bases). TRBJ2-5 matches the DNA end more closely, so the J call is doubtful. Germline lookup yields CDR1 SEHNR and CDR2 FQNEAQ (reference sequence). This CDR3 has 15 amino acids.

The rearrangement joins TRBV29-1 to TRBJ2-5; 9 bases map to TRBD1. Germline V gene data show CDR1 as SQVTM and CDR2 as ANQGSEA. V shed 1 base, J shed 4 bases, and the junction held 4 bases outside the gene matches. The CDR3 spans 14 residues. Here the CDR3 reads CSVEGQGVGETQYF. CDR3 nucleotides: TGCAGCGTTGAAGGACAGGGGGTAGGAGAGACCCAGTACTTC. Together with reference TRBV29-1 and TRBJ2-5, the CDR3 gives the full variable domain: SAVISQKPSRDICQRGTSLTIQCQVDSQVTMMFWYRQQPGQSLTLIATANQGSEATYESGFVIDKFPISRPNLTFSTLTVSNMSPEDSSIYLCSVEGQGVGETQYFGPGTRLLVL.

About this clonotype: The junction differs from germline at one of its ends, possibly a read error. This chain uses TRBV10-3 with TRBJ1-5; TRBD1 might be the D (6 bases). Germline-derived CDR1 and CDR2 are ENHRY and SYGVKD. The CDR3 has 17 residues. The CDR3 DNA is TGTGCCAGCAGTGAAGTAGGGGGGGTTATAGGCAATCAGCCCCAGCATTTT. It is translated as CASSEVGGVIGNQPQHF.